The rows below give T cell receptor beta chains drawn from one sample of a study of blood T cell repertoires in COVID-19. TCRdb keeps only in-frame clones here, not all; method: immunoSEQ multiplex PCR. The data hold 170,000 or so clones, with roughly 83% observed a single time. What was sequenced was peripheral blood. The receptors shown here come from a woman in her sixties or seventies with acute or convalescent COVID-19. The CDR3 runs from the conserved cysteine through the conserved F or W. D genes are given only for firm matches. Rows give clone size only sometimes, using once, few, many, or a class for an expanded clone.

d_gene: TRBD1; v_gene: TRBV3-1/TRBV3-2; abundance: .; j_gene: TRBJ1-2; CDR3nt: TGTGCCAGCAGCCAAGGGCAGGGGGAAGGCTACACCTTC; CDR3aa: CASSQGQGEGYTF
d_gene: .; v_gene: TRBV27; abundance: once; j_gene: TRBJ1-1; CDR3nt: TGTGCCAGCAGAACTTCCTCGGGGAACACTGAAGCTTTCTTT; CDR3aa: CASRTSSGNTEAFF
d_gene: .; v_gene: TRBV4-1; abundance: .; j_gene: TRBJ1-4; CDR3nt: TGCGCCAGCAGCCCAATTCCACGGAGGGGAAATGAAAAACTGTTTTTT; CDR3aa: CASSPIPRRGNEKLFF
d_gene: TRBD2; v_gene: TRBV6-2/TRBV6-3; abundance: .; j_gene: TRBJ2-7; CDR3nt: TGTGCCAGCAGTTACCTAAGCGGGGGTTCCTACGAGCAGTACTTC; CDR3aa: CASSYLSGGSYEQYF
d_gene: TRBD1; v_gene: TRBV5-1; abundance: .; j_gene: TRBJ1-1; CDR3nt: TGCGCCAGCAGCCTTGGGGCAGGGGGGACTGAAGCTTTCTTT; CDR3aa: CASSLGAGGTEAFF
d_gene: .; v_gene: TRBV6-5; abundance: .; j_gene: TRBJ1-2; CDR3nt: TGTGCCAGCAGTTACGGGCCGGATTATGGCTACACCTTC; CDR3aa: CASSYGPDYGYTF
d_gene: TRBD1; v_gene: TRBV9; abundance: .; j_gene: TRBJ1-1; CDR3nt: TGTGCCAGCAGCCCGACAGGGGGCGCGGGCCAAGCTTTCTTT; CDR3aa: CASSPTGGAGQAFF
d_gene: TRBD1; v_gene: TRBV29-1; abundance: .; j_gene: TRBJ2-5; CDR3nt: TGCAGCGTTCAAGAACAGGGGGCTCGGACCCAGTACTTC; CDR3aa: CSVQEQGARTQYF
d_gene: .; v_gene: TRBV4-1; abundance: .; j_gene: TRBJ1-4; CDR3nt: TGCGCCAGCAGCCTGGGCCAGGTCTTTAATGAAAAACTGTTTTTT; CDR3aa: CASSLGQVFNEKLFF
d_gene: .; v_gene: TRBV19; abundance: .; j_gene: TRBJ1-2; CDR3nt: TGTGCCAGCAGCGAGACAGGCGTATACTATGGCTACACCTTC; CDR3aa: CASSETGVYYGYTF
d_gene: .; v_gene: TRBV19; abundance: .; j_gene: TRBJ1-5; CDR3nt: TGTGCCAGTAGTACGCCGGTCACGGACAGTCTCGGACAGCCCCAGCATTTT; CDR3aa: CASSTPVTDSLGQPQHF
d_gene: .; v_gene: TRBV12-3/TRBV12-4; abundance: .; j_gene: TRBJ2-2; CDR3nt: TGTGCCAGCAGTTTGTACAGCACCGGGGAGCTGTTTTTT; CDR3aa: CASSLYSTGELFF
d_gene: .; v_gene: TRBV5-1; abundance: .; j_gene: TRBJ1-2; CDR3nt: TGCGCCAGCAGCTTGGAAACAGGCCTCAACTATGGCTACACCTTC; CDR3aa: CASSLETGLNYGYTF
d_gene: .; v_gene: TRBV5-6; abundance: .; j_gene: TRBJ1-6; CDR3nt: TGTGCCAGCAGCTTGGAACAGGGCACCTATAATTCACCCCTCCACTTT; CDR3aa: CASSLEQGTYNSPLHF
d_gene: .; v_gene: TRBV6-5; abundance: .; j_gene: TRBJ1-3; CDR3nt: TGTGCCAGCAGTTACTCCACAGGTACCTCTGGAAACACCATATATTTT; CDR3aa: CASSYSTGTSGNTIYF
d_gene: .; v_gene: TRBV19; abundance: .; j_gene: TRBJ2-6; CDR3nt: TGTGCCAGTAGTATAAAACGGGGCTCTGGGGCCAACGTCCTGACTTTC; CDR3aa: CASSIKRGSGANVLTF
d_gene: TRBD1; v_gene: TRBV7-2; abundance: .; j_gene: TRBJ1-2; CDR3nt: TGTGCCAGCAGCTCGGACAGGTTTAACTATGGCTACACCTTC; CDR3aa: CASSSDRFNYGYTF
d_gene: .; v_gene: TRBV9; abundance: .; j_gene: TRBJ1-3; CDR3nt: TGTGCCAGCAGCGTAGGGGCAGGGCTTGGAAACACCATATATTTT; CDR3aa: CASSVGAGLGNTIYF
d_gene: .; v_gene: TRBV7-2; abundance: .; j_gene: TRBJ1-1; CDR3nt: TGTGCCAGCAGCTTAGAATCTCGGGGGGCGAGTGAAGCTTTCTTT; CDR3aa: CASSLESRGASEAFF
d_gene: .; v_gene: TRBV6-5; abundance: .; j_gene: TRBJ2-1; CDR3nt: TGTGCCAGCAGTTATTACCCCCCCGCGTATGAGCAGTTCTTC; CDR3aa: CASSYYPPAYEQFF
d_gene: TRBD1; v_gene: TRBV6-5; abundance: .; j_gene: TRBJ2-3; CDR3nt: TGTGCCAGCAGTACCCGACAGGGGGTTGCAGATACGCAGTATTTT; CDR3aa: CASSTRQGVADTQYF
d_gene: .; v_gene: TRBV28; abundance: .; j_gene: TRBJ1-3; CDR3nt: TGTGCCAGCACAGGGGCAGGAAACACCATATATTTT; CDR3aa: CASTGAGNTIYF
d_gene: TRBD1; v_gene: TRBV19; abundance: few; j_gene: TRBJ1-1; CDR3nt: TGTGCCAGTAGTATAGGACAGGGGCGCTTGAACACTGAAGCTTTCTTT; CDR3aa: CASSIGQGRLNTEAFF
d_gene: .; v_gene: TRBV5-8; abundance: .; j_gene: TRBJ2-1; CDR3nt: TGTGCCAGCAGCTTGTTTCCAGGGAACTATGAGCAGTTCTTC; CDR3aa: CASSLFPGNYEQFF
d_gene: TRBD1; v_gene: TRBV18; abundance: .; j_gene: TRBJ1-3; CDR3nt: TGTGCCAGCTCACCAGGGACAGGCTCTGGAAACACCATATATTTT; CDR3aa: CASSPGTGSGNTIYF
d_gene: TRBD1; v_gene: TRBV4-2; abundance: .; j_gene: TRBJ2-7; CDR3nt: TGTGCCAGCAGCCCGACCGGGACAGGGGACTACGAGCAGTACTTC; CDR3aa: CASSPTGTGDYEQYF
d_gene: TRBD1; v_gene: TRBV19; abundance: .; j_gene: TRBJ2-2; CDR3nt: TGTGCCAGTAGTATAGAGAACAGGGGGTGGAACACCGGGGAGCTGTTTTTT; CDR3aa: CASSIENRGWNTGELFF
d_gene: TRBD1; v_gene: TRBV4-2; abundance: once; j_gene: TRBJ1-2; CDR3nt: TGTGCCAGCAGCCAGGATAGGACAGGCGGCTATGGCTACACCTTC; CDR3aa: CASSQDRTGGYGYTF
d_gene: .; v_gene: TRBV18; abundance: .; j_gene: TRBJ1-5; CDR3nt: TGTGCCAGCTCATTAGCGGTAGAACAGCCCCAGCATTTT; CDR3aa: CASSLAVEQPQHF
d_gene: TRBD1; v_gene: TRBV2; abundance: .; j_gene: TRBJ1-1; CDR3nt: TGTGCCAGCAGTGTAGGGGACAGGAACACTGAAGCTTTCTTT; CDR3aa: CASSVGDRNTEAFF
d_gene: TRBD2; v_gene: TRBV4-1; abundance: .; j_gene: TRBJ2-3; CDR3nt: TGCGCCAGCAGCCAAGCGAGACTAGCGGGGGGCACAGATACGCAGTATTTT; CDR3aa: CASSQARLAGGTDTQYF
d_gene: .; v_gene: TRBV9; abundance: .; j_gene: TRBJ2-3; CDR3nt: TGTGCCAGCAGCGTAAGGGGAACAGATACGCAGTATTTT; CDR3aa: CASSVRGTDTQYF
d_gene: TRBD1; v_gene: TRBV2; abundance: .; j_gene: TRBJ1-5; CDR3nt: TGTGCCAGCAGTGAACGACAGGGGGGAGGTCAGCCCCAGCATTTT; CDR3aa: CASSERQGGGQPQHF
d_gene: .; v_gene: TRBV30; abundance: .; j_gene: TRBJ1-4; CDR3nt: TGTGCCTGGAGTCTCCAGGGTGGCCTTAATGAAAAACTGTTTTTT; CDR3aa: CAWSLQGGLNEKLFF
d_gene: TRBD1; v_gene: TRBV24-1; abundance: .; j_gene: TRBJ1-5; CDR3nt: TGTGCCACCAGTGAAGACAGGGGGCAATGGAATCAGCCCCAGCATTTT; CDR3aa: CATSEDRGQWNQPQHF
d_gene: TRBD1; v_gene: TRBV5-6; abundance: .; j_gene: TRBJ1-2; CDR3nt: TGTGCCAGCAGCTTGGATACAGGGGGACACTATGGCTACACCTTC; CDR3aa: CASSLDTGGHYGYTF
d_gene: TRBD2; v_gene: TRBV27; abundance: .; j_gene: TRBJ2-1; CDR3nt: TGTGCCAGCAGTTTCGAGGCTAGCGGGGGTTACACCTACAATGAGCAGTTCTTC; CDR3aa: CASSFEASGGYTYNEQFF
d_gene: TRBD1; v_gene: TRBV7-6; abundance: .; j_gene: TRBJ2-7; CDR3nt: TGTGCCAGCAGCTTAGCACAGGGGGCCGCCTACGAGCAGTACTTC; CDR3aa: CASSLAQGAAYEQYF
d_gene: TRBD2; v_gene: TRBV7-2; abundance: .; j_gene: TRBJ2-5; CDR3nt: TGTGCCAGCAGCTCGACTAGCGGGCAAGAGACCCAGTACTTC; CDR3aa: CASSSTSGQETQYF
d_gene: TRBD1; v_gene: TRBV4-3; abundance: .; j_gene: TRBJ1-1; CDR3nt: TGCGCCAGCAGCGTTCACAGGGGAGGCACTGAAGCTTTCTTT; CDR3aa: CASSVHRGGTEAFF
d_gene: .; v_gene: TRBV19; abundance: once; j_gene: TRBJ1-5; CDR3nt: TGTGCCAGCGGACAGCTACTGAATCAGCCCCAGCATTTT; CDR3aa: CASGQLLNQPQHF
d_gene: .; v_gene: TRBV4-2; abundance: few; j_gene: TRBJ1-2; CDR3nt: TGTGCCAGCAGCCAAGATTATCAGGACAATAACTATGGCTACACCTTC; CDR3aa: CASSQDYQDNNYGYTF
d_gene: .; v_gene: TRBV10-2; abundance: .; j_gene: TRBJ2-1; CDR3nt: TGCGCCAGCAGTGAGCACCAGGGACTCGAGGGCAATGAGCAGTTCTTC; CDR3aa: CASSEHQGLEGNEQFF
d_gene: .; v_gene: TRBV19; abundance: few; j_gene: TRBJ1-6; CDR3nt: TGTGCCAGTAGACCAGCGGGGGGCTATAATTCACCCCTCCACTTT; CDR3aa: CASRPAGGYNSPLHF
d_gene: TRBD1; v_gene: TRBV19; abundance: .; j_gene: TRBJ1-2; CDR3nt: TGTGCCAGTAGCAACCACGCGGGACAGGGTAACTATGGCTACACCTTC; CDR3aa: CASSNHAGQGNYGYTF
d_gene: .; v_gene: TRBV15; abundance: .; j_gene: TRBJ1-6; CDR3nt: TGTGCCACCAGCAGAGAACAGGACAGAGGGGTTTCACCCCTCCACTTT; CDR3aa: CATSREQDRGVSPLHF
d_gene: .; v_gene: TRBV7-9; abundance: .; j_gene: TRBJ2-7; CDR3nt: TGTGCCAGCAGCTCTGTTAGCGAGCAGTACTTC; CDR3aa: CASSSVSEQYF
d_gene: .; v_gene: TRBV18; abundance: once; j_gene: TRBJ1-1; CDR3nt: TGTGCCAGCTCACCAATGTCGTCTCGCGGGCGTGACACTGAAGCTTTCTTT; CDR3aa: CASSPMSSRGRDTEAFF
d_gene: TRBD1; v_gene: TRBV7-2; abundance: .; j_gene: TRBJ1-5; CDR3nt: TGTGCCAGCAGCTTAGGGCAGGGGGAGCCCCAGCATTTT; CDR3aa: CASSLGQGEPQHF
d_gene: TRBD1; v_gene: TRBV5-1; abundance: .; j_gene: TRBJ2-7; CDR3nt: TGCGCCAGCAGCTTGCCAGGGGGTCCCAACGAGCAGTACTTC; CDR3aa: CASSLPGGPNEQYF
d_gene: TRBD1; v_gene: TRBV24-1; abundance: .; j_gene: TRBJ1-5; CDR3nt: TGTGCCACCAGTGATTTGGACAGGGGAGGCAATCAGCCCCAGCATTTT; CDR3aa: CATSDLDRGGNQPQHF
d_gene: .; v_gene: TRBV19; abundance: .; j_gene: TRBJ1-2; CDR3nt: TGTGCCAGTAGTATGGGCAGAGCCTATGGCTACACCTTC; CDR3aa: CASSMGRAYGYTF